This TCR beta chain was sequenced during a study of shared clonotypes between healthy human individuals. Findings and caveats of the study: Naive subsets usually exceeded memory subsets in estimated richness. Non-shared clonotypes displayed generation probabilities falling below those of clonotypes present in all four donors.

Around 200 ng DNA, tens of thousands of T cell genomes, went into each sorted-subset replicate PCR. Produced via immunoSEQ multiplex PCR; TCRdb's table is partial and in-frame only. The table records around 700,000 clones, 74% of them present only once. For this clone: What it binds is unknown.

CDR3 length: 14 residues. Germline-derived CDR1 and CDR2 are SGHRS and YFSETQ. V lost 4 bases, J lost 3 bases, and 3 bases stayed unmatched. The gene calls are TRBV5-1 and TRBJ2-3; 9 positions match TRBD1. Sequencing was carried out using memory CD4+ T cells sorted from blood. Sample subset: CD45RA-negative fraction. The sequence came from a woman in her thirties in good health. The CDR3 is CASSHGTGTDTQYF. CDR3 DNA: TGCGCCAGCAGCCATGGGACAGGGACAGATACGCAGTATTTT.